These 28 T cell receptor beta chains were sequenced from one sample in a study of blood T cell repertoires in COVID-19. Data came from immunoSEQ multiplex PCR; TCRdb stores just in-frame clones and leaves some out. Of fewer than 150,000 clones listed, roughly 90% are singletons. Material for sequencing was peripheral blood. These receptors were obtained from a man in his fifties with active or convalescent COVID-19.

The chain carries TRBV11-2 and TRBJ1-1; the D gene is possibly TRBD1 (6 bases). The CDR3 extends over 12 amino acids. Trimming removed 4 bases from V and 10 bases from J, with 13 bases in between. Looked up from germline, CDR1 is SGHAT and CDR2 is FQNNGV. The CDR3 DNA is TGTGCCAGCAGCTCCCACAGGGTTAGAGCTTTCTTT. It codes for CASSSHRVRAFF.

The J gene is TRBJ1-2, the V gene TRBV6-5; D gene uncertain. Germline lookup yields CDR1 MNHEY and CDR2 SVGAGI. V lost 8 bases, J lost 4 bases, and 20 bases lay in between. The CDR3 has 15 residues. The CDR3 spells CASGNNRGGAYGYTF. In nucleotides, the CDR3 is TGTGCCAGCGGAAACAACCGGGGAGGAGCCTATGGCTACACCTTC.

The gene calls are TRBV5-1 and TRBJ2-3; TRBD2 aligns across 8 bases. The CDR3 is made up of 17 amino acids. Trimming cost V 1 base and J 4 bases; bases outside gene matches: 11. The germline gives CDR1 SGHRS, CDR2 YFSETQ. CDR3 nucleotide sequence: TGCGCCAGCAGCTTGTCATTTGGGCGGGGGGCACCAGATACGCAGTATTTT. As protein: CASSLSFGRGAPDTQYF.

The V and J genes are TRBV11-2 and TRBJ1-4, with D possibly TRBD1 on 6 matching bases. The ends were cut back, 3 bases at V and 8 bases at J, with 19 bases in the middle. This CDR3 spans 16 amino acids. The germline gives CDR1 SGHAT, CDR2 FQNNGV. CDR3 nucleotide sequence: TGTGCCAGCAGCTTGAGCCTGGGGGGGGCGAAAGAAAAACTGTTTTTT. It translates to CASSLSLGGAKEKLFF.

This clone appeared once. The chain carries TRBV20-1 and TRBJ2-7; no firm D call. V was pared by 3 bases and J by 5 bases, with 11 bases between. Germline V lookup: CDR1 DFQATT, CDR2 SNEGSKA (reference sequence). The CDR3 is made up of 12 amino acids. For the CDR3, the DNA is TGCAGTGCTAGTATCGGTGCCCACGAGCAGTACTTC. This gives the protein CSASIGAHEQYF.

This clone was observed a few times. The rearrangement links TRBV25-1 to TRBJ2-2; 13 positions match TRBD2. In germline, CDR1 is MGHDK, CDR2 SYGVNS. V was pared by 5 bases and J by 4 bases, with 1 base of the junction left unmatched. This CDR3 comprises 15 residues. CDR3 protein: CASSRTSGGTGELFF. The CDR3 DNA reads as TGTGCCAGCAGTCGGACTAGCGGGGGCACCGGGGAGCTGTTTTTT.

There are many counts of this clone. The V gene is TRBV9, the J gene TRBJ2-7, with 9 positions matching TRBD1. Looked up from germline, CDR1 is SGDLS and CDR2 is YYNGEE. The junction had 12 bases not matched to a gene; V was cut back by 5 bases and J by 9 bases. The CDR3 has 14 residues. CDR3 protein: CASSLTGGPFGQYF. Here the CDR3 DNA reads TGTGCCAGCAGTTTAACAGGGGGCCCCTTCGGGCAGTACTTC.

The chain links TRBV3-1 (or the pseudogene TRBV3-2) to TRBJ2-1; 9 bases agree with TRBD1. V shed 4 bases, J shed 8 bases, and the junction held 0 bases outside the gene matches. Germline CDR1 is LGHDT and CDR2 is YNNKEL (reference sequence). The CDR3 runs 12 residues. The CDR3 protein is CASSRTGDEQFF. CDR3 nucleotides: TGTGCCAGCAGCCGGACAGGGGATGAGCAGTTCTTC.

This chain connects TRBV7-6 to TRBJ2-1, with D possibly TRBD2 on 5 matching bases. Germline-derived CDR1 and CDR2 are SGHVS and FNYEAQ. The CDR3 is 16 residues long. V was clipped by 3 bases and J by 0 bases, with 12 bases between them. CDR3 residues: CASSLFWTGSYNEQFF. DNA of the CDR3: TGTGCCAGCAGCTTGTTTTGGACTGGCTCCTACAATGAGCAGTTCTTC.

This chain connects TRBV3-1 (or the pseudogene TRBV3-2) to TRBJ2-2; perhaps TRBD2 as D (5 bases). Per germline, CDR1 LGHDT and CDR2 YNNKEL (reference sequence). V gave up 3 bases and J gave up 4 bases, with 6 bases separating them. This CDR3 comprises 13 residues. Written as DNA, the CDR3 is TGTGCCAGCAGCCAGAGGGTCACCGGGGAGCTGTTTTTT. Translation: CASSQRVTGELFF.

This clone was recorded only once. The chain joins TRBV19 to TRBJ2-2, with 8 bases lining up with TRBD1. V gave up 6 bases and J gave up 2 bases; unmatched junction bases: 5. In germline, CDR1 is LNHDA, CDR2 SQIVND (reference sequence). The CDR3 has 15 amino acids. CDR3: CASRGQGRNTGELFF. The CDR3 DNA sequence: TGTGCCAGTAGAGGACAGGGTCGAAACACCGGGGAGCTGTTTTTT. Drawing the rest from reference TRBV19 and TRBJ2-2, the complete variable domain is DGGITQSPKYLFRKEGQNVTLSCEQNLNHDAMYWYRQDPGQGLRLIYYSQIVNDFQKGDIAEGYSVSREKKESFPLTVTSAQKNPTAFYLCASRGQGRNTGELFFGEGSRLTVL.

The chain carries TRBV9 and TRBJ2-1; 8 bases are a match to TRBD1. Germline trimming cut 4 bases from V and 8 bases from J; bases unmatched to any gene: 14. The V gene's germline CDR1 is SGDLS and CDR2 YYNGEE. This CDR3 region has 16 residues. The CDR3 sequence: CASSTQERTGRDEQFF. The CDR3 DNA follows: TGTGCCAGCAGCACCCAAGAGCGGACAGGGAGAGATGAGCAGTTCTTC.

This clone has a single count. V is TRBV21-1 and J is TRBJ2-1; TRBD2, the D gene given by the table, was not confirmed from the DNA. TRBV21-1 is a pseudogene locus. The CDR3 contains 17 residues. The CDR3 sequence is CASSKRRRQPLIDEQFF. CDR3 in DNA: TGTGCCAGCAGCAAAAGGAGGAGACAACCCCTAATAGATGAGCAGTTCTTC.

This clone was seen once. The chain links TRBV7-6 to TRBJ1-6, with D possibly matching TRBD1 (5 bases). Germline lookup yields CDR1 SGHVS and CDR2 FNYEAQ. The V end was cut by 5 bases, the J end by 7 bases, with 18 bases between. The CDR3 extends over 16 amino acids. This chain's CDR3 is CASSLRGQGVNSPLHF. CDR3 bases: TGTGCCAGCAGCCTAAGAGGCCAGGGTGTCAATTCACCCCTCCACTTT.

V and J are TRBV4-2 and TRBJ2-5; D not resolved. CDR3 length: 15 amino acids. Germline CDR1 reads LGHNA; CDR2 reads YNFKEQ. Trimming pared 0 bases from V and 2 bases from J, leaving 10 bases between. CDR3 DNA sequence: TGTGCCAGCAGCCAAGATTTCACTTTACAAGAGACCCAGTACTTC. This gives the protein CASSQDFTLQETQYF.

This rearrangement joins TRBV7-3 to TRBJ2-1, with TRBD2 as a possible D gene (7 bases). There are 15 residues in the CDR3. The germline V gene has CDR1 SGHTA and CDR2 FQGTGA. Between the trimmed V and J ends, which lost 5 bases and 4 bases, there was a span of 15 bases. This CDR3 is CASSRGGGTYNEQFF. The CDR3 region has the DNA TGTGCCAGCAGCCGCGGGGGCGGGACGTACAATGAGCAGTTCTTC.

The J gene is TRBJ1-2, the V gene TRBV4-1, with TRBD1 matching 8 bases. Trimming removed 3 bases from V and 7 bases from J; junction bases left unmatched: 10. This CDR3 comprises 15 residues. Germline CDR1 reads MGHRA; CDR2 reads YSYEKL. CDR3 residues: CASSHAGGGPRGYTF. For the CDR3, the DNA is TGCGCCAGCAGCCACGCAGGGGGCGGGCCGCGTGGCTACACCTTC.

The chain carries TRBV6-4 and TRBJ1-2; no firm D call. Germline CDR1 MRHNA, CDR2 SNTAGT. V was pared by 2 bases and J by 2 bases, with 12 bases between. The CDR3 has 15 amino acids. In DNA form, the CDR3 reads TGTGCCAGCAGTGACGCCGCAGGATCAAACTATGGCTACACCTTC. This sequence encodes CASSDAAGSNYGYTF.

The CDR3 sequence is CASSLASRVSYEQYF. CDR3 DNA: TGTGCCAGCAGCTTAGCTTCCCGGGTCTCCTACGAGCAGTACTTC. This chain joins TRBV13 and TRBJ2-7; D not resolved. Germline CDR1 and CDR2: PRHDT and FYEKMQ (reference sequence). The V and J ends lost 1 base and 0 bases respectively, with 10 bases between them. CDR3 length: 15 residues. Full variable domain (missing parts from reference TRBV13 and TRBJ2-7): AAGVIQSPRHLIKEKRETATLKCYPIPRHDTVYWYQQGPGQDPQFLISFYEKMQSDKGSIPDRFSAQQFSDYHSELNMSSLELGDSALYFCASSLASRVSYEQYFGPGTRLTVT.

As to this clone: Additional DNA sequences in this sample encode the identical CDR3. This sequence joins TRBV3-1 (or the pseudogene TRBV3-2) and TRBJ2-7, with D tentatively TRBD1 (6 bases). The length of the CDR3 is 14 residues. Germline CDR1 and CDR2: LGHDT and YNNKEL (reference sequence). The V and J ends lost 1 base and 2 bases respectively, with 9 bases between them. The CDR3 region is CASSQGQGPYEQYF. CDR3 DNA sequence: TGTGCCAGCAGCCAAGGGCAGGGGCCCTACGAGCAGTACTTC.

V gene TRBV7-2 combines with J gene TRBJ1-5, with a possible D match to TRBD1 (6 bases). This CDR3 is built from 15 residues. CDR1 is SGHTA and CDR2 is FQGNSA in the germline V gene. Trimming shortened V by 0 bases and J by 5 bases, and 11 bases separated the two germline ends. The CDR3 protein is CASSLASQGHQPQHF. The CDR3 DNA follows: TGTGCCAGCAGCTTAGCATCACAGGGCCATCAGCCCCAGCATTTT.

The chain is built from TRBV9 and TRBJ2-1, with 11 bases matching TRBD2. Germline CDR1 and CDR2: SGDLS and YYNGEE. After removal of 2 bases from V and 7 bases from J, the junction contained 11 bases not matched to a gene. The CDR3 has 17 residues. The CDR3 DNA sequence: TGTGCCAGCAGCGTGGGGCAAACTAGCGGGAGAAGAAATGAGCAGTTCTTC. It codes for CASSVGQTSGRRNEQFF.

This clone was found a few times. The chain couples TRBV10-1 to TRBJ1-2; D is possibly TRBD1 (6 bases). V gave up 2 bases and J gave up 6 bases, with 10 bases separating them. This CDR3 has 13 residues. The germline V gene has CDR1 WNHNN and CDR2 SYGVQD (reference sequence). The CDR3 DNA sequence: TGCGCCAGCAGTGAGGACCACAGGGATGGCTACACCTTC. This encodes CASSEDHRDGYTF.

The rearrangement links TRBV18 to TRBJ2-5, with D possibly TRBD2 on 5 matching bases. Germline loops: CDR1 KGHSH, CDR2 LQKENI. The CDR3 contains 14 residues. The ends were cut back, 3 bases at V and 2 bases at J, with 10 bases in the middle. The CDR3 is CASSPPREQETQYF. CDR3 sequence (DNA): TGTGCCAGCTCACCGCCCCGGGAACAAGAGACCCAGTACTTC.

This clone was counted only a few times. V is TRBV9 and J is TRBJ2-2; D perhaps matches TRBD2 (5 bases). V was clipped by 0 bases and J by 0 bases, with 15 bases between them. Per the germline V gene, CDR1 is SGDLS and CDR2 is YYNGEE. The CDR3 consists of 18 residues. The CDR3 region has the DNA TGTGCCAGCAGCGTAGTCCCTCTAGCCGGAGCGAACACCGGGGAGCTGTTTTTT. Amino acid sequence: CASSVVPLAGANTGELFF.

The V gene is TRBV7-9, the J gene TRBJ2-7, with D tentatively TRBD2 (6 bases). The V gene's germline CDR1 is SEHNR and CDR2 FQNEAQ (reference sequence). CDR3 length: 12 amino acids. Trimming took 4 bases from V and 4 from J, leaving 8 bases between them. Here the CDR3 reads CASSWDFYEQYF. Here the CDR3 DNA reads TGTGCCAGCAGCTGGGACTTTTACGAGCAGTACTTC.

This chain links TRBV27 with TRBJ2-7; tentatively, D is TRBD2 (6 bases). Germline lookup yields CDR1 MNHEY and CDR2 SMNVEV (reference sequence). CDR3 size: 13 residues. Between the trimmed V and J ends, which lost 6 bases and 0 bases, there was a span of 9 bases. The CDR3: CASSPGGSYEQYF. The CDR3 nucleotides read TGTGCCAGCAGCCCCGGGGGCTCCTACGAGCAGTACTTC.

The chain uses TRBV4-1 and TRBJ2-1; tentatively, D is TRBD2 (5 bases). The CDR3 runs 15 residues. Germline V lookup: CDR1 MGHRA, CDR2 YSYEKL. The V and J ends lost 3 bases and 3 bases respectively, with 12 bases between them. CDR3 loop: CASSQETTGYNEQFF. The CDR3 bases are TGCGCCAGCAGCCAGGAGACTACGGGCTACAATGAGCAGTTCTTC.